Shown below are 9 T cell receptor beta chains from a single sample sequenced in a study of neurological immune-mediated disorders. In TCRdb, the 5' RACE reads were re-called with MiXCR into one record per CDR3 protein. The table lists almost 85,000 distinct CDR3 sequences, around 2.6% of them singletons. Material for sequencing was PBMCs. The receptors were sampled from a woman in her twenties or thirties with multiple sclerosis.

This clonotype was counted at least ten times. This chain links TRBV29-1 with TRBJ2-5; perhaps TRBD1 as D (6 bases). CDR3 length: 15 amino acids. V was pared by 6 bases and J by 2 bases, with 19 bases between. Germline V gene data show CDR1 as SQVTM and CDR2 as ANQGSEA. CDR3 loop: CSVSQAAGEQETQYF. The CDR3 DNA sequence: TGCAGCGTCTCCCAGGCGGCAGGGGAGCAAGAGACCCAGTACTTC.

This clonotype was counted at least ten times. J is TRBJ2-3 and V is TRBV29-1, with D maybe TRBD2 (5 bases). V dropped 7 bases and J dropped 8 bases, with 10 bases sitting between them. The V gene's germline CDR1 is SQVTM and CDR2 ANQGSEA. CDR3 length: 10 amino acids. The CDR3 spells CSGLEGTQYF. The CDR3 coding sequence is TGCAGCGGGCTCGAGGGTACGCAGTATTTT.

This clonotype has at least ten counts. V usage is TRBV11-2 and J usage is TRBJ2-7, with 7 bases fitting TRBD2. The ends lost 2 bases at V and 0 bases at J; junction bases unmatched: 4. The CDR3 has 15 residues. Per the germline V gene, CDR1 is SGHAT and CDR2 is FQNNGV. In DNA, the CDR3 is TGTGCCAGCAGCTTACTAGCGGCCAGCTCCTACGAGCAGTACTTC. This sequence encodes CASSLLAASSYEQYF.

This clonotype was recorded many times. The rearrangement uses TRBV6-5 and TRBJ2-1; D is ambiguous. This CDR3 is built from 14 residues. In germline, CDR1 is MNHEY, CDR2 SVGAGI. Trimming stripped 5 bases from V and 7 bases from J, with 15 bases between. CDR3: CASSSSESWNEQFF. DNA for the CDR3: TGTGCCAGCAGTAGCTCGGAGAGTTGGAATGAGCAGTTCTTC.

This clonotype showed up many times. The J gene is TRBJ1-2, the V gene TRBV6-6, with a tentative D call TRBD1 (5 bases). Germline V gives CDR1 MNHNY, CDR2 SVGAGI (reference sequence). This CDR3 region has 12 residues. The ends were cut back, 5 bases at V and 12 bases at J, with 16 bases in the middle. The CDR3 sequence is CASSSLRAGDTF. CDR3 sequence (DNA): TGTGCCAGCAGTAGCCTCAGGGCCGGGGACACCTTC.

This clonotype was detected many times. The CDR3 sequence: CASSLSPGVTADTQYF. In DNA, the CDR3 is TGCGCCAGCAGTCTCTCCCCGGGAGTAACAGCAGATACGCAGTATTTT. The chain links TRBV5-1 to TRBJ2-3; possible D gene TRBD2, 6 bases. The ends were cut back, 5 bases at V and 4 bases at J, with 20 bases in the middle. This CDR3 has 16 amino acids. Germline loops: CDR1 SGHRS, CDR2 YFSETQ. Using reference TRBV5-1 and TRBJ2-3 for the parts outside the CDR3, the full variable domain is KAGVTQTPRYLIKTRGQQVTLSCSPISGHRSVSWYQQTPGQGLQFLFEYFSETQRNKGNFPGRFSGRQFSNSRSEMNVSTLELGDSALYLCASSLSPGVTADTQYFGPGTRLTVL.

This clonotype was seen at least ten times. The J gene is TRBJ2-1, the V gene TRBV12-3 or TRBV12-4; TRBD2 is a possible D gene (7 bases). Trimming stripped 7 bases from V and 2 bases from J, with 12 bases between. The CDR3 has 14 residues. The DNA of the CDR3 is TGTGCCAGCAAGGGGGAGGGGGCCTACAATGAGCAGTTCTTC. As protein: CASKGEGAYNEQFF.

Concerning this clonotype: This clone may be a read error of a much larger clone one base away. The chain couples TRBV7-8 to TRBJ1-1, with no clear D. V was shortened by 5 bases and J by 3 bases, with 13 bases between the two germline ends. The CDR3 runs to 14 residues. Germline assignment: CDR1 SGHVS and CDR2 FQNEAQ. The CDR3 reads CASSPTHWDTEAFF. The CDR3 DNA reads TGTGCCAGCAGCCCTACTCACTGGGACACTGAAGCTTTCTTT.

This clonotype appeared many times. The chain carries TRBV6-2 or TRBV6-3 and TRBJ2-1, with TRBD1 identical over 10 bases. The junction had 2 bases not matched to a gene; V was cut back by 6 bases and J by 6 bases. CDR1 and CDR2 (germline): MNHEY, SVGEGT. The CDR3 runs 13 residues. The DNA of the CDR3 is TGTGCCAGCAGGGGACAGGGGCCCAATGAGCAGTTCTTC. Protein sequence: CASRGQGPNEQFF.